This TCR beta chain was captured by sequencing in a study of cytomegalovirus exposure and HLA in healthy donors. General study points: Presence/absence analysis assumed near-uniform sequencing depth across donors. Many donors carried some public TCRs, although rarity characterized most TCR sequences. As a later analysis revealed, the rate of TCR association differed by HLA locus, with DRB1 most and HLA-C fewest.

Germline V CDR1 and CDR2: SGHDT, YYEEEE. Trimming took 4 bases from V and 7 from J, leaving 13 bases between them. The CDR3 is 13 residues long. The PCR contained 60 Vbeta and 13 Jbeta primers. Only in-frame clones appear in the TCRdb table, and some are missing; sequencing was by immunoSEQ multiplex PCR. The profile covers roughly 160,000 clones, with about three quarters appearing a single time and roughly 1.6% taken by the ten largest. As to this clone: Its specificity is unknown.

The donors were healthy bone marrow donors. Sequencing was carried out using PBMCs. The chain recombines TRBV5-6 with TRBJ2-3; D is possibly TRBD2 (5 bases). The clonotype originates from a girl aged 10 to 17 in good health and CMV-seronegative. The DNA for the CDR3 is TGTGCCAGCAGCCAGGAGGCCCCTAATACGCAGTATTTT. This sequence encodes CASSQEAPNTQYF.